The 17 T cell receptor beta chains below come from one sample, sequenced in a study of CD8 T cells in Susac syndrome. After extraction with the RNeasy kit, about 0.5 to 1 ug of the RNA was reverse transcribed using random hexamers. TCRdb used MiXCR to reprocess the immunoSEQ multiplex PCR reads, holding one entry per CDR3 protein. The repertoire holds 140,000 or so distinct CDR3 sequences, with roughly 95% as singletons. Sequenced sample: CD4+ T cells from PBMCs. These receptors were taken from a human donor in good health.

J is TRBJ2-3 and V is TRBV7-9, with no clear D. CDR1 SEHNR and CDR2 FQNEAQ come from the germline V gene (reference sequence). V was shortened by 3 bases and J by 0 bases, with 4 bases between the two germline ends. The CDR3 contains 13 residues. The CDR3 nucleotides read TGTGCCAGCAGCTTCCTCAGCACAGATACGCAGTATTTT. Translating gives CASSFLSTDTQYF.

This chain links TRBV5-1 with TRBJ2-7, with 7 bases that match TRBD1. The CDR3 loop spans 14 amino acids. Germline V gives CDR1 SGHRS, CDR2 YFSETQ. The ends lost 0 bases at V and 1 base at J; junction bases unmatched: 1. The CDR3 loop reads CASSLATGSYEQYF. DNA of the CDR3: TGCGCCAGCAGCTTGGCGACAGGGTCCTACGAGCAGTACTTC.

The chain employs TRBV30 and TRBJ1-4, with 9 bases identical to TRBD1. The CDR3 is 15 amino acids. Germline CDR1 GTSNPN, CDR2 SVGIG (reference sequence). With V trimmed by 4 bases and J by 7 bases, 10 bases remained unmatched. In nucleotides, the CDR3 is TGTGCCTGGAACTCACCCGACAGGGGGATTGAAAAACTGTTTTTT. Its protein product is CAWNSPDRGIEKLFF.

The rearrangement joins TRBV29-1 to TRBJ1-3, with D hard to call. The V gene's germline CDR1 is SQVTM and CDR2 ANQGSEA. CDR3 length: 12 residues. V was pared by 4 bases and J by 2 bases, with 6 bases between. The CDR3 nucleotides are TGCAGCGTTGGGGCAGCTGGAAACACCATATATTTT. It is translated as CSVGAAGNTIYF.

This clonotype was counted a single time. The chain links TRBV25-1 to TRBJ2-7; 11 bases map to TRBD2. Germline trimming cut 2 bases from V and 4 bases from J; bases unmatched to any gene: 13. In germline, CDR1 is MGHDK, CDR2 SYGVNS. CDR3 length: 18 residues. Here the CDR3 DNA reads TGTGCCAGCAGTGAAGCGACTAGCGGGGTACGAAGGAGTTACGAGCAGTACTTC. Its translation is CASSEATSGVRRSYEQYF.

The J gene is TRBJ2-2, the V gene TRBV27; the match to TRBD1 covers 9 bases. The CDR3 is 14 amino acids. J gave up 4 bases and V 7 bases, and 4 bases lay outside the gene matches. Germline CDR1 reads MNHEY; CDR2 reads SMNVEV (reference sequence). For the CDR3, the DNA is TGTGCCAGCAAAGGGACAGGGAGCACCGGGGAGCTGTTTTTT. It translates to CASKGTGSTGELFF.

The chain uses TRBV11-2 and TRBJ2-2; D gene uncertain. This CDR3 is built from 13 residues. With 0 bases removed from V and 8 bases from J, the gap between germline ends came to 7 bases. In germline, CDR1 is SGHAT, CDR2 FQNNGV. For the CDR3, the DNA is TGTGCCAGCAGCTTAGATCTTGGAGGGGAGCTGTTTTTT. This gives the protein CASSLDLGGELFF.

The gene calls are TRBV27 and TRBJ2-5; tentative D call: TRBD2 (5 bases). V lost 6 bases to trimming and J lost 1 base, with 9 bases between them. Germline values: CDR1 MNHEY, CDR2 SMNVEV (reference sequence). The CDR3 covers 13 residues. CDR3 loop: CASSHRGQETQYF. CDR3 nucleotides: TGTGCCAGCAGCCATCGGGGCCAAGAGACCCAGTACTTC.

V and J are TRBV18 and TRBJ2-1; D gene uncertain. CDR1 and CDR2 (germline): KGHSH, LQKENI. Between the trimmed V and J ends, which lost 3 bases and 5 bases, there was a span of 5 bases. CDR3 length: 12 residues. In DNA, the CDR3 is TGTGCCAGCTCACCCCTCGACAATGAGCAGTTCTTC. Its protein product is CASSPLDNEQFF.

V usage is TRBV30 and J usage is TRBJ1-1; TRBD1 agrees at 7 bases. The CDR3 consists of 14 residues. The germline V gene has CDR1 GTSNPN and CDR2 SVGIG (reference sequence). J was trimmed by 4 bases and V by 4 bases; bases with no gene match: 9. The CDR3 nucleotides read TGTGCCTGGAAAGCCGGGACAGCGGTCACTGAAGCTTTCTTT. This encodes CAWKAGTAVTEAFF.

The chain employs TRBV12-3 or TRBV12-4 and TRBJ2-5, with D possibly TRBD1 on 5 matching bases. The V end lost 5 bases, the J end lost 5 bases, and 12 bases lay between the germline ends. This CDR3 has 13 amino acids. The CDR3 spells CASSRTSLETQYF. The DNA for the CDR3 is TGTGCCAGCAGTCGGACATCGCTGGAGACCCAGTACTTC.

The CDR3 DNA follows: TGCGCCAGCAGCTACCGACTAGCGGGATACAATGAGCAGTTCTTC. Amino acids: CASSYRLAGYNEQFF. J is TRBJ2-1 and V is TRBV5-1; 11 bases map to TRBD2. Germline V gene data show CDR1 as SGHRS and CDR2 as YFSETQ. CDR3 length: 15 amino acids. With 3 bases clipped from V and 4 bases from J, the junction kept 3 bases outside the gene matches.

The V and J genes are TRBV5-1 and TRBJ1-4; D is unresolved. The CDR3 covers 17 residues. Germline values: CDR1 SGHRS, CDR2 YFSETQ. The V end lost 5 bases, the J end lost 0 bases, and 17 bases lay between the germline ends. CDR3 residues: CASRRGWQEATNEKLFF. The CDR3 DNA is TGCGCCAGCAGGCGTGGGTGGCAGGAGGCAACTAATGAAAAACTGTTTTTT.

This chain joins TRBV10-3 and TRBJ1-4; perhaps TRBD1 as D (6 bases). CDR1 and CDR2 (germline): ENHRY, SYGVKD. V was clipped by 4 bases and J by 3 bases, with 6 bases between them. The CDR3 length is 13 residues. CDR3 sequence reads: CAISAGANEKLFF. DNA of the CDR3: TGTGCCATCAGTGCAGGGGCTAATGAAAAACTGTTTTTT.

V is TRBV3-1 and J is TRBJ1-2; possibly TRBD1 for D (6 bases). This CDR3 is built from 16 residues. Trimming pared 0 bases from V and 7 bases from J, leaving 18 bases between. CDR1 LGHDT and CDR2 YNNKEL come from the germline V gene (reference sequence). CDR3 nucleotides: TGTGCCAGCAGCCAAGAGCCGCAAGGAGGGGGAGGTGGCTACACCTTC. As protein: CASSQEPQGGGGGYTF.

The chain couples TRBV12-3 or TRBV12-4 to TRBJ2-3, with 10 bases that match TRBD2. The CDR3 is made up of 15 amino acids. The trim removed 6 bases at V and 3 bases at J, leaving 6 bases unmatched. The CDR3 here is CASRELAGRTDTQYF. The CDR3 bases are TGTGCCAGCAGGGAACTAGCGGGAAGAACAGATACGCAGTATTTT.

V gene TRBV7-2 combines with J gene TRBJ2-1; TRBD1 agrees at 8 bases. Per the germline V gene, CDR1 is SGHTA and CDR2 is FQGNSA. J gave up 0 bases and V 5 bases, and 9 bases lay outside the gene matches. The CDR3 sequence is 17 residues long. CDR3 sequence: CASSKRSGTGSYNEQFF. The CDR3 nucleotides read TGTGCCAGCAGCAAGAGATCGGGGACAGGCTCCTACAATGAGCAGTTCTTC.